This T cell receptor (beta chain) was identified during a study of response to subunit inactivated influenza vaccine. In TCRdb, the RT-PCR reads were re-called with MiXCR into one record per CDR3 protein. The repertoire holds some 540,000 distinct CDR3 sequences, with 20% to 25% as singletons. This clonotype was observed a handful of times. The CDR3 length is 14 residues. The germline V gene encodes CDR1 SEHNR and CDR2 FQNEAQ (reference sequence). V trimming: 5 bases; J trimming: 5 bases; junction bases outside the gene matches: 4. This sample also belongs to another study, concerning T cells expressing NK-cell markers. That report adds: Scientists made TCR beta cDNA using 5'RACE template switching with UMIs.

The chain combines TRBV7-9 with TRBJ2-5; 11 nucleotides align to TRBD2. The clonotype originates from a man aged 50 to 60 who received an inactivated influenza vaccine. The starting material was CD4+ T cells sorted from PBMCs, obtained approximately 13 days after vaccination. The CDR3 bases are TGTGCCAGCAGCCGACTAGCGGGGATGGAGACCCAGTACTTC. It encodes CASSRLAGMETQYF. The entire variable domain, with the rest obtained from reference TRBV7-9 and TRBJ2-5, is as follows: DTGVSQNPRHKITKRGQNVTFRCDPISEHNRLYWYRQTLGQGPEFLTYFQNEAQLEKSRLLSDRFSAERPKGSFSTLEIQRTEQGDSAMYLCASSRLAGMETQYFGPGTRLLVL.